This T cell receptor (beta chain) comes out of a study of T-cell reconstitution after alpha-beta-depleted transplantation in children. The study, taken as a whole, reports: Alpha-beta T cells about two months after transplant reportedly derived from several hundred expanded graft clones.

The TCRbeta library incorporated unique molecular identifiers. TCRdb analysed the PCR reads with MiXCR anew, one entry per CDR3 protein. The data hold about 510,000 distinct CDR3 sequences, with roughly 11% observed a single time. This clonotype was recorded many times. Antigen specificity is unknown. Trimming stripped 4 bases from V and 7 bases from J, with 15 bases between. Germline V gene data show CDR1 as LGHDT and CDR2 as YNNKEL (reference sequence). The CDR3 totals 14 residues. The chain employs TRBV3-1 and TRBJ2-3; D is undetermined. The TCR comes from a female patient younger than 10 who had a stem cell transplant for aplastic anemia, so the T cells may come from the graft donor. The sample consisted of PBMCs, mostly from graft donor cells, taken 180 days after TCRalphabeta/CD19-depleted stem cell transplant. The CDR3 spells CASSPAGYINTQYF. The DNA of the CDR3 is TGTGCCAGCAGCCCGGCCGGATATATAAATACGCAGTATTTT.